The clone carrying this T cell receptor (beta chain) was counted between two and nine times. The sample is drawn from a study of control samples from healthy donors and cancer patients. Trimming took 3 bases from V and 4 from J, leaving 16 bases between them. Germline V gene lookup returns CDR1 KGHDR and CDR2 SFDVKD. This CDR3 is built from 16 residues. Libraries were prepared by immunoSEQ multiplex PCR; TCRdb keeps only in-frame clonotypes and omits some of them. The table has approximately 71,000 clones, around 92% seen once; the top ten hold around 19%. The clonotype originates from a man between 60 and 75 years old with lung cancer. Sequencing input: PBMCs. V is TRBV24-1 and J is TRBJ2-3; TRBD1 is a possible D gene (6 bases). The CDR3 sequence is CATSDASRGAADTQYF. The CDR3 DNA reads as TGTGCCACCAGTGATGCGAGCAGGGGAGCTGCAGATACGCAGTATTTT.